A single sample is the source of the 7 T cell receptor beta chains below, sequenced in a study of shared clonotypes between healthy human individuals. The method was immunoSEQ multiplex PCR; TCRdb's version includes in-frame clones alone and lacks a portion of them. The sample lists roughly 760,000 clones, under 80% occurring once. What was sequenced was memory CD4+ T cells sorted from blood. Subset reported: CD45RA-negative fraction. The receptors come from a woman aged 30 to 39 in good health.

Here the CDR3 DNA reads TGCGCCAGCACCACCCAGGGGGCTCTGGACGAGCAGTACTTC. As protein: CASTTQGALDEQYF. The gene calls are TRBV10-2 and TRBJ2-7; TRBD1 matches 8 bases. The CDR3 is 14 amino acids. Trimming took 7 bases from V and 5 from J; bases not matched to a gene: 10. CDR1 and CDR2 (germline): WSHSY, SAAADI.

This clone was seen a handful of times. The CDR3 sequence: CASLDRRETYGYTF. The CDR3 nucleotides read TGTGCCAGCCTAGATCGTAGGGAGACCTATGGCTACACCTTC. V usage is TRBV18 and J usage is TRBJ1-2; no reliable D call. With 8 bases removed from V and 4 bases from J, the gap between germline ends came to 17 bases. The germline CDR1 and CDR2 sequences are KGHSH and LQKENI. CDR3 size: 14 residues.

The rearrangement uses TRBV7-5 and TRBJ2-5; TRBD1 is the table's D call and was not checked against the DNA. TRBV7-5 is a pseudogene. There are 17 residues in the CDR3. The CDR3: CVRSPYSYRGREETQYF. In nucleotides, the CDR3 is TGTGTCAGAAGCCCCTACTCCTACAGGGGGCGCGAGGAGACCCAGTACTTC.

The chain combines TRBV5-1 with TRBJ2-7; possibly TRBD2 for D (6 bases). Trimming left V 4 bases short and J 0 bases short, with 14 bases between. Germline V gene lookup returns CDR1 SGHRS and CDR2 YFSETQ. The CDR3 spans 15 residues. The CDR3: CASSPWGRPSYEQYF. CDR3 DNA sequence: TGCGCCAGCAGCCCTTGGGGGAGGCCCTCCTACGAGCAGTACTTC.

This chain uses TRBV11-2 with TRBJ2-1, with D perhaps matching TRBD1 (5 bases). Trimming left V 1 base short and J 7 bases short, with 8 bases between. Germline V gene lookup returns CDR1 SGHAT and CDR2 FQNNGV. CDR3 size: 13 residues. CDR3 residues: CASSLGPGNEQFF. In DNA, the CDR3 is TGTGCCAGCAGCTTAGGACCAGGGAATGAGCAGTTCTTC.

J is TRBJ2-5 and V is TRBV7-8, with D possibly matching TRBD2 (5 bases). Germline lookup yields CDR1 SGHVS and CDR2 FQNEAQ. This CDR3 is 14 amino acids long. Deletions cut 2 bases from V and 3 bases from J, with 10 bases between. The CDR3 reads CASSLFEGEETQYF. The CDR3 nucleotides are TGTGCCAGCAGCTTATTTGAGGGCGAAGAGACCCAGTACTTC.

V gene TRBV2 combines with J gene TRBJ2-2; TRBD2 aligns across 7 bases. The germline V gene has CDR1 SNHLY and CDR2 FYNNEI. V trimming: 5 bases; J trimming: 2 bases; junction bases outside the gene matches: 2. The CDR3 is made up of 14 amino acids. The CDR3 loop is CASSPSGNTGELFF. Here the CDR3 DNA reads TGTGCCAGCAGTCCTAGCGGAAACACCGGGGAGCTGTTTTTT.